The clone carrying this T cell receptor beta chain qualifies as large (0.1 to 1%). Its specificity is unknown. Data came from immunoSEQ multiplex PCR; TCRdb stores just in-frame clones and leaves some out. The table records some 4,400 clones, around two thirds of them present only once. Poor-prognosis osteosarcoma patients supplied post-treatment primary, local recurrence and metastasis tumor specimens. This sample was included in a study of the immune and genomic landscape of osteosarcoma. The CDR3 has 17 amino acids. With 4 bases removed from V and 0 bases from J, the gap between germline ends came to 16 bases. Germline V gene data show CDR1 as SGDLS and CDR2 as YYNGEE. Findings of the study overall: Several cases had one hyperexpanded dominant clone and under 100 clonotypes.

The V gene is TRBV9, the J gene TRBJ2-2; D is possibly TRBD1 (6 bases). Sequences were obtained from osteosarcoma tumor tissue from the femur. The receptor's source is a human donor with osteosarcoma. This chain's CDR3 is CASSYSRTDANTGELFF. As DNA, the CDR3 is TGTGCCAGCAGCTACTCCCGGACAGATGCGAACACCGGGGAGCTGTTTTTT.